This T cell receptor beta chain was sequenced for a study of CD8 T cells in Susac syndrome. Study-wide context: Patients with Susac syndrome, at blood draw, were therapy-naive, on corticosteroids, or on intravenous immunoglobulin alone.

Diagnostic criteria defined recently for definite or probable disease were met by the Susac syndrome patients. Negative isolation was used for CD8+ and CD4+ T cells and FACS enrichment for TEMRA cells. CDR1 KGHSH and CDR2 LQKENI come from the germline V gene. V was cut by 6 bases and J by 2 bases, with 17 bases left in between. CDR3 length equals 16 residues. Reverse transcription of 0.5 to 1 ug RNA was carried out with random hexamers. By means of immunoSEQ multiplex PCR, TCR beta CDR3 spanning 54 Vbeta and 13 Jbeta underwent amplification. TCRdb recomputed calls from the immunoSEQ multiplex PCR reads with MiXCR, one row per CDR3 protein. The repertoire holds about 76,000 distinct CDR3 sequences, with approximately 94% as singletons.

Sequenced material: CD8+ T cells from PBMCs. The rearrangement uses TRBV18 and TRBJ1-5, with D unresolved. The sequence was collected from a human donor with Susac syndrome. DNA of the CDR3: TGTGCCAGCTCCGCAGGAGGGCCAGGAGGCAATCAGCCCCAGCATTTT. Protein product: CASSAGGPGGNQPQHF.